The 16 T cell receptor beta chains reported below all come from one sample, sequenced in a study of vaccination and CD4 T cells after COVID-19. The treatment denotes: roughly 11-day PBMC culture with coronavirus spike peptide pools or control peptides (ViraFEST assay). Oncomine TCR Beta short-read sequencing was applied to DNA from cultured CD4+ T cells. TCRdb re-derived calls from the PCR reads in MiXCR, one entry per CDR3 protein. This table has about 12,000 distinct CDR3 sequences, around 69% appearing once. These receptors have no identified antigens. Sequencing was done on a sample of CD4+ T cells from blood, cultured in vitro. The receptor source for this set is a human donor who had recovered from COVID-19.

This clonotype was counted once. The chain couples TRBV28 to TRBJ1-2, with D tentatively TRBD1 (6 bases). This CDR3 comprises 14 residues. The ends were cut back, 6 bases at V and 4 bases at J, with 15 bases in the middle. The germline CDR1 and CDR2 sequences are MDHEN and SYDVKM. CDR3 DNA sequence: TGTGCCAGCAGACAGGGCGCCGTCCCCTATGGCTACACCTTC. Residues: CASRQGAVPYGYTF.

This clonotype was observed a few times. This rearrangement joins TRBV11-2 to TRBJ1-6; 9 bases line up with TRBD1. Unmatched junction bases numbered 6, after V lost 3 bases and J lost 9 bases. This CDR3 contains 15 residues. Looked up from germline, CDR1 is SGHAT and CDR2 is FQNNGV. The CDR3 sequence is CASSFRGQGGSPLHF. The CDR3, as DNA: TGTGCCAGCAGCTTTAGGGGACAGGGTGGTTCACCCCTCCACTTT.

V is TRBV6-5 and J is TRBJ1-2, with TRBD1 matching 7 bases. The CDR3 loop spans 14 amino acids. Germline V CDR1 and CDR2: MNHEY, SVGAGI. The V segment lost 2 bases and the J segment 6 bases; nucleotides outside the gene matches: 6. This CDR3 reads CASSYQIGTDGYTF. Written as DNA, the CDR3 is TGTGCCAGCAGTTACCAGATCGGGACAGATGGCTACACCTTC.

The V and J genes are TRBV7-2 and TRBJ1-5, with TRBD1 identical over 9 bases. The germline V gene encodes CDR1 SGHTA and CDR2 FQGNSA. The CDR3 loop spans 16 amino acids. V was clipped by 1 base and J by 9 bases; unmatched bases: 10. The CDR3: CASSLGTGAPSLPQHF. The DNA for the CDR3 is TGTGCCAGCAGCTTAGGGACAGGGGCCCCTTCGTTGCCCCAGCATTTT.

The chain's CDR3 is CAITATGNTEAFF. The CDR3, as DNA: TGTGCCATCACTGCGACAGGGAACACTGAAGCTTTCTTT. The chain has TRBV10-3 and TRBJ1-1; perhaps TRBD1 as D (6 bases). Trimming took 7 bases from V and 1 from J, leaving 10 bases between them. Germline V gives CDR1 ENHRY, CDR2 SYGVKD. There are 13 residues in the CDR3.

V usage is TRBV18 and J usage is TRBJ2-2, with 9 bases fitting TRBD1. CDR1 is KGHSH, CDR2 LQKENI, per germline. Trimming removed 3 bases from V and 6 bases from J; junction bases left unmatched: 5. This CDR3 region has 15 residues. The CDR3 DNA is TGTGCCAGCTCACCTCAGGGACAGGGTCCCGGGGAGCTGTTTTTT. Amino acid sequence: CASSPQGQGPGELFF.

The J gene is TRBJ2-2, the V gene TRBV29-1; 9 nucleotides align to TRBD2. The CDR3 length is 14 residues. Germline V gene data show CDR1 as SQVTM and CDR2 as ANQGSEA. The junction had 7 bases not matched to a gene; V was cut back by 7 bases and J by 4 bases. DNA of the CDR3: TGCAGCGGGGGTGTTAGCGGGGGCACCGGGGAGCTGTTTTTT. Protein sequence: CSGGVSGGTGELFF.

This clonotype turned up a few times. The germline gene is not matched at one end of the junction; a read error may be the cause. V and J are TRBV10-1 and TRBJ1-3; D is possibly TRBD1 (5 bases). Per the germline V gene, CDR1 is WNHNN and CDR2 is SYGVQD (reference sequence). The CDR3 extends over 9 amino acids. This CDR3 is CATPGPKDF. Here the CDR3 DNA reads TGCGCCACCCCAGGGCCAAAGGATTTT.

J is TRBJ2-4 and V is TRBV7-6; 8 bases map to TRBD2. The junction had 8 bases not matched to a gene; V was cut back by 1 base and J by 0 bases. CDR1 is SGHVS and CDR2 is FNYEAQ in the germline V gene. CDR3 length: 18 amino acids. CDR3 nucleotide sequence: TGTGCCAGCAGCTTAGGGAGGTCTAGCGGGTTAGCCAAAAACATTCAGTACTTC. It yields the protein CASSLGRSSGLAKNIQYF.

The J gene is TRBJ2-5, the V gene TRBV7-9; TRBD1 aligns across 7 bases. This CDR3 has 15 amino acids. The trim removed 7 bases at V and 3 bases at J, leaving 11 bases unmatched. Germline values: CDR1 SEHNR, CDR2 FQNEAQ (reference sequence). The CDR3 DNA sequence: TGTGCCAGCATCAATCGCCGGGACAGAGAAGAGACCCAGTACTTC. It encodes CASINRRDREETQYF.

The gene calls are TRBV5-6 and TRBJ2-5; 7 bases line up with TRBD1. Germline V gene sequence: CDR1 SGHDT, CDR2 YYEEEE. J was trimmed by 2 bases and V by 0 bases; bases with no gene match: 7. The CDR3 extends over 16 amino acids. DNA of the CDR3: TGTGCCAGCAGCTTGGGACAGGGTGGCGGACAAGAGACCCAGTACTTC. Translating gives CASSLGQGGGQETQYF.

The chain carries TRBV28 and TRBJ1-6; D not resolved. The CDR3 length is 14 residues. The V gene lost 3 bases and the J gene lost 5 bases, with 8 bases spanning the gap. CDR1 MDHEN and CDR2 SYDVKM come from the germline V gene. The chain's CDR3 is CASSLTENNSPLHF. The CDR3 region has the DNA TGTGCCAGCAGTTTGACTGAGAATAATTCACCCCTCCACTTT.

This clonotype is large by share. The chain links TRBV7-2 to TRBJ2-7; TRBD1 aligns across 8 bases. Germline V CDR1 and CDR2: SGHTA, FQGNSA. This CDR3 is built from 15 residues. V lost 3 bases and J lost 3; bases outside the gene matches: 7. CDR3 sequence reads: CASSFAGGLGYEQYF. The CDR3 region has the DNA TGTGCCAGCAGCTTCGCAGGGGGCCTAGGCTACGAGCAGTACTTC.

The genes are TRBV19 and TRBJ2-5; 10 bases agree with TRBD2. The CDR3 totals 15 residues. V dropped 3 bases and J dropped 4; count of bases not matched to a gene: 5. Germline V lookup: CDR1 LNHDA, CDR2 SQIVND (reference sequence). The CDR3 reads CASSILAGARETQYF. CDR3 DNA: TGTGCCAGTAGTATTCTAGCGGGAGCGAGAGAGACCCAGTACTTC.

This sequence joins TRBV20-1 and TRBJ2-2; D is possibly TRBD1 or TRBD2 (5 bases each). Germline V gives CDR1 DFQATT, CDR2 SNEGSKA (reference sequence). The V end was cut by 6 bases, the J end by 3 bases, with 11 bases between. This CDR3 has 13 amino acids. The CDR3 region is CSAPRGDTGELFF. In DNA, the CDR3 is TGCAGTGCCCCACGAGGGGACACCGGGGAGCTGTTTTTT.

The rearrangement uses TRBV28 and TRBJ2-1, with D unresolved. The CDR3 extends over 11 amino acids. The germline CDR1 and CDR2 sequences are MDHEN and SYDVKM. The germline V and J ends were trimmed by 2 bases and 10 bases, with 6 bases remaining between them. The CDR3 reads CASSLGREQFF. The CDR3 DNA reads TGTGCCAGCAGTTTAGGACGGGAGCAGTTCTTC.